This T cell receptor (beta chain) originates from a study of control samples from healthy donors and cancer patients. Germline values: CDR1 SEHNR, CDR2 FQNEAQ (reference sequence). The CDR3 extends over 14 amino acids. With 2 bases removed from V and 8 bases from J, the gap between germline ends came to 12 bases. Profiled with immunoSEQ multiplex PCR; TCRdb holds only in-frame clones, not every one. The data contain about 130,000 clones, roughly 95% of them singletons. The source of this sequence is a man aged 30 to 39 in good health. The chain links TRBV7-9 to TRBJ1-4; the D gene is possibly TRBD1 (5 bases). The source material was blood. CDR3 nucleotides: TGTGCCAGCAGCTTACGGGGCGGAGGAGAAAAACTGTTTTTT. Translated, it gives CASSLRGGGEKLFF.